One sample yielded the 8 T cell receptor beta chains listed below, sequenced in a study of T cell repertoires in cytomegalovirus infection. Their antigens remain unidentified. TCRdb re-derived calls from the reads in MiXCR, one entry per CDR3 protein. This sample carries about half a million distinct CDR3 sequences, 30% to 40% of them seen once, and the ten largest clones take roughly 15%. The sample here was cultured PBMCs, taken from culture after CMV antigen stimulation. All receptors come from a human donor in good health (CMV status not recorded). Some clones in this sample may be carry-over from other donors' samples.

CDR3 coding DNA: TGTGCCAGCAGCCATCCGGGACTAGCGGGAGTCGTGCATGAGCAGTTCTTC. Its protein is CASSHPGLAGVVHEQFF. The rearrangement joins TRBV5-6 to TRBJ2-1; 14 bases are a match to TRBD2. J lost 8 bases, V lost 4 bases, and 11 bases had no gene match. The CDR3 is made up of 17 amino acids. Germline V gives CDR1 SGHDT, CDR2 YYEEEE.

The rearrangement joins TRBV5-1 to TRBJ2-2; 7 bases are shared with TRBD2. This CDR3 contains 16 residues. The germline V gene encodes CDR1 SGHRS and CDR2 YFSETQ. With 5 bases clipped from V and 7 bases from J, the junction kept 14 bases outside the gene matches. CDR3 loop: CASRRTSAGDYGELFF. Written as DNA, the CDR3 is TGCGCCAGCAGGCGTACCTCGGCGGGAGATTACGGGGAGCTGTTTTTT.

This clonotype showed up many times. V is TRBV7-2 and J is TRBJ2-1, with 12 bases matching TRBD2. This CDR3 region has 14 residues. Germline CDR1 is SGHTA and CDR2 is FQGNSA. Trimming at V came to 3 bases and at J to 8 bases, leaving 2 bases not matched to a gene. CDR3 bases: TGTGCCAGCAGCTTCCTAGCGGGAGGGGATGAGCAGTTCTTC. It yields the protein CASSFLAGGDEQFF.

The chain carries TRBV4-1 and TRBJ2-5, with D possibly being TRBD1 or TRBD2 (5 bases each). Trimming removed 0 bases at V and 5 bases at J, with 13 bases between. CDR3 length: 15 amino acids. Germline assignment: CDR1 MGHRA and CDR2 YSYEKL. The CDR3, as DNA: TGCGCCAGCAGCCAAGAGGTTGGGGGTTTTGAGACCCAGTACTTC. Its protein product is CASSQEVGGFETQYF.

In its sample, this clonotype is medium-sized. This sequence joins TRBV7-2 and TRBJ2-3, with TRBD1 matching 8 bases. CDR1 is SGHTA and CDR2 is FQGNSA in the germline V gene. The CDR3 runs 16 residues. With 1 base clipped from V and 4 bases from J, the junction kept 7 bases outside the gene matches. DNA for the CDR3: TGTGCCAGCAGCTTAGGGCCCAGGGGGCGCGCAGATACGCAGTATTTT. Amino acid sequence: CASSLGPRGRADTQYF.

This clonotype has at least ten counts. V and J are TRBV7-2 and TRBJ2-7; D is uncertain. The V end lost 3 bases, the J end lost 0 bases, and 6 bases lay between the germline ends. The CDR3 loop spans 13 amino acids. Germline CDR1 and CDR2: SGHTA and FQGNSA. The chain's CDR3 is CASSFPNSYEQYF. In nucleotides, the CDR3 is TGTGCCAGCAGCTTTCCCAACTCCTACGAGCAGTACTTC.

The chain recombines TRBV27 with TRBJ2-3, with D possibly being TRBD2 (6 bases). The CDR3 sequence is 15 residues long. V lost 3 bases and J lost 2, with 12 bases in between. From germline, CDR1 is MNHEY and CDR2 SMNVEV (reference sequence). The CDR3 nucleotides read TGTGCCAGCAGTTTTCTGGCGGGGATCACAGATACGCAGTATTTT. Protein: CASSFLAGITDTQYF.

This clonotype was found a few times. The J gene is TRBJ2-1, the V gene TRBV11-3; 13 bases agree with TRBD2. V gave up 5 bases and J gave up 8 bases; unmatched junction bases: 12. In germline, CDR1 is SGHNT, CDR2 YENEEA. CDR3 length: 17 residues. CDR3 sequence reads: CASSPHWTSGREYEQFF. CDR3 nucleotide sequence: TGTGCCAGCAGCCCACACTGGACTAGCGGGAGAGAGTATGAGCAGTTCTTC.